This T cell receptor beta chain is drawn from a study of CD8 T cells in Susac syndrome (dated by TCRdb to between 2018 and 2020). Study-wide context: Of the Susac syndrome patients who were sequenced, roughly six had clinically active disease and about eight were in clinical remission. At blood withdrawal, Susac syndrome patients were either therapy-naive, taking corticosteroids (in some cases with IVIg as well), or taking IVIg alone. Repertoire sequencing was used to test whether CD8+ T cell activation and differentiation in Susac syndrome was antigen driven. Study-wide conclusions, independent of this receptor: The TCR sequencing and HLA analysis was acknowledged to have included a relatively small number of individuals. In the CD4+ T cell repertoire of Susac syndrome patients, clonal expansion was not detected.

RNA was extracted with the RNeasy kit and roughly 0.5 to 1 ug was reverse transcribed using random hexamers. TCR beta CDR3 regions were amplified with the immunoSEQ multiplex PCR assay covering 54 Vbeta and 13 Jbeta segments. Bias from PCR amplification was corrected by using a synthetic template baseline for primer optimization and for computational correction. From the authors' description of their analysis: Reads were annotated to V, D and J genes per IMGT and analyzed with immunoSEQ Analyzer, keeping only productive sequences. Clonality was calculated as one minus the Shannon entropy normalized by log2 of the number of productive unique sequences. For each patient and control, public and private clones were evaluated within the 100 most prevalent clones. Clones were defined as Susac-specific if absent from the healthy and MS cohorts, from approximately 1,100 published viral clones and from other ImmuneACCESS disease sequences. TCRdb trimmed the raw reads at Q25, called clones with MiXCR and kept productive beta chains. When rows share a CDR3 protein, they turn into one entry using the most common DNA and genes. The V and J calls shown here were made by TCRdb, not taken from the authors' results. The sample contains tens of thousands of distinct CDR3 sequences, 85% to 95% of them found a single time. The ten largest make up 0.4% to 0.55% of the sample.

High-throughput TCR beta sequencing profiled peripheral blood CD8+ and CD4+ T cells from healthy donors, Susac syndrome patients and multiple sclerosis patients. The Susac syndrome patients fulfilled recently defined diagnostic criteria for either definite or probable disease. Bulk CD8+ and CD4+ T cells were purified by magnetic negative isolation, while CD8+ TEMRA cells were enriched using FACS. Blood was drawn into EDTA tubes, processed within 24 hours, and PBMCs were isolated by density gradient centrifugation. PBMCs intended for TCR sequencing were cryopreserved in liquid nitrogen and thawed later in a water bath at 37 degrees C. The sorted or isolated CD4+, CD8+ and CD8+ TEMRA cells had a purity of 90% or higher. According to the germline V gene (reference sequence), CDR1 reads LNHNV and CDR2 reads YYDKDF. Its CDR3 holds 16 amino acids, cysteine through phenylalanine. Here the CDR3 DNA is all that survives: 48 bases in frame from base 1. The V end loses 0 bases and the J end loses 4 bases, and a stretch of 10 bases separates them.

About this clonotype: Its antigen specificity is not known. No base quality values were provided; no much bigger clone lies one nucleotide off.

The sequenced sample consisted of CD4+ T cells from PBMCs. The clonotype was recovered from a human donor with Susac syndrome. The V and J segments used are TRBV15 and TRBJ2-6; tentative D gene TRBD1, with 5 bases matching. The CDR3 region: CATSRDGATGANVLTF. The DNA sequence is TGTGCCACCAGCAGAGATGGGGCCACGGGGGCCAACGTCCTGACTTTC.